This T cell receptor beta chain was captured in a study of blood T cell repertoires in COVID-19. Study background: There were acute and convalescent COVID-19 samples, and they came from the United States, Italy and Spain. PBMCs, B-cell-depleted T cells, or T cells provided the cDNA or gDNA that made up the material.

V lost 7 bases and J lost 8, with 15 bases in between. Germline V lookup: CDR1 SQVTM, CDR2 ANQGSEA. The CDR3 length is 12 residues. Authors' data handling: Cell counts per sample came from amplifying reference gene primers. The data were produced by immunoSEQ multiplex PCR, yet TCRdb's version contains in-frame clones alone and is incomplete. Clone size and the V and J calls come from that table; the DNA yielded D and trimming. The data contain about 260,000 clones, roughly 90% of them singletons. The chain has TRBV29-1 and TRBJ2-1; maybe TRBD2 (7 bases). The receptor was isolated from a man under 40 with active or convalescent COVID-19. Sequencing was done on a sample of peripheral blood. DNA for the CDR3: TGCAGCGCGGGGGGCGGGTCGGATGAGCAGTTCTTC. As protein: CSAGGGSDEQFF.